Below are 24 T cell receptor beta chains sequenced from a single sample in a study of CD8+CD57+ T cells in acquired aplastic anemia. Genomic DNA was employed as the template in profiling TCR beta VDJ and CDR3. TCRdb fed the reads into MiXCR, producing one record per CDR3 protein. Counted here are 75,000 to 100,000 distinct CDR3 sequences, less than 75% occurring once; the ten biggest clones make up 55% to 65%. Selection for sequencing was limited to patients who had shown CD8+CD57+ cell expansion by flow cytometry. The sequenced sample was sorted CD4+, CD8+, or CD8+CD57+ T cells (not recorded which) from PBMCs. All receptors derive from a human donor with aplastic anemia.

V is TRBV29-1 and J is TRBJ1-5; no clear D. Germline loops: CDR1 SQVTM, CDR2 ANQGSEA. V was cut by 3 bases and J by 1 base, with 10 bases left in between. CDR3 size: 14 residues. CDR3 region: CSVDCYRSNQPQHF. The CDR3 nucleotides read TGCAGCGTTGATTGTTACCGGAGCAATCAGCCCCAGCATTTT. The full variable domain, with the rest looked up from reference TRBV29-1 and TRBJ1-5, is SAVISQKPSRDICQRGTSLTIQCQVDSQVTMMFWYRQQPGQSLTLIATANQGSEATYESGFVIDKFPISRPNLTFSTLTVSNMSPEDSSIYLCSVDCYRSNQPQHFGDGTRLSIL.

This sequence joins TRBV20-1 and TRBJ2-7; 7 bases fit TRBD2. The germline CDR1 and CDR2 sequences are DFQATT and SNEGSKA (reference sequence). V trimming: 0 bases; J trimming: 7 bases; junction bases outside the gene matches: 12. CDR3 size: 15 residues. The CDR3 here is CSARDPRGEPSEQYF. CDR3 nucleotide sequence: TGCAGTGCTAGAGATCCCCGGGGGGAGCCTAGTGAGCAGTACTTC.

In the case of this clonotype: This clone may be a read error of a much larger clone one base away. The V gene is TRBV12-3 or TRBV12-4, the J gene TRBJ2-1, with TRBD2 matching over 9 bases. J was trimmed by 4 bases and V by 6 bases; bases with no gene match: 10. CDR3 length: 16 residues. The CDR3 loop reads CASSYERGDLYNEQFF. Here the CDR3 DNA reads TGTGCCAGCAGCTACGAGCGGGGGGACCTATACAATGAGCAGTTCTTC.

In this sample, this clonotype turned up once. This rearrangement joins TRBV5-1 to TRBJ1-2; D gene ambiguous. The germline gives CDR1 SGHRS, CDR2 YFSETQ. The CDR3 consists of 14 residues. V was shortened by 2 bases and J by 1 base, with 9 bases between the two germline ends. The CDR3 nucleotides read TGCGCCAGCAGCTTAACAGATCGTAACTATGGCTACACCTTC. Its translation: CASSLTDRNYGYTF.

The V and J genes are TRBV10-3 and TRBJ1-1, with 7 bases identical to TRBD1. Per the germline V gene, CDR1 is ENHRY and CDR2 is SYGVKD. Trimming removed 2 bases from V and 7 bases from J; junction bases left unmatched: 1. The CDR3 runs 12 residues. The CDR3 protein is CAISEQGDEAFF. The CDR3, as DNA: TGTGCCATCAGTGAGCAGGGGGATGAAGCTTTCTTT.

This clonotype was seen more than once but under ten times. This sequence joins TRBV7-3 and TRBJ2-3; D is unresolved. Germline loops: CDR1 SGHTA, CDR2 FQGTGA. Trimming pared 4 bases from V and 2 bases from J, leaving 4 bases between. The CDR3 is 12 residues long. CDR3 region: CASSSYTDTQYF. In DNA form, the CDR3 reads TGTGCCAGCAGCTCCTACACAGATACGCAGTATTTT.

The chain joins TRBV2 to TRBJ2-2, with D perhaps being TRBD1 or TRBD2 (5 bases each). Germline V gene data show CDR1 as SNHLY and CDR2 as FYNNEI. V lost 5 bases, J lost 1 base, and 14 bases lay in between. The CDR3 extends over 16 amino acids. The CDR3 DNA sequence: TGTGCCAGCAGTATCCCCGGGACCGGGAACACCGGGGAGCTGTTTTTT. The encoded protein is CASSIPGTGNTGELFF.

The chain links TRBV9 to TRBJ2-3; D remains ambiguous. Germline CDR1 reads SGDLS; CDR2 reads YYNGEE. V was trimmed by 0 bases and J by 9 bases, leaving 11 bases between them. The CDR3 loop spans 13 amino acids. CDR3 in amino acids: CASSVGVWPTQYF. The CDR3 nucleotides read TGTGCCAGCAGCGTAGGAGTTTGGCCGACGCAGTATTTT.

The V call is TRBV7-8, the J call TRBJ2-7; D is undetermined. Germline V gene lookup returns CDR1 SGHVS and CDR2 FQNEAQ. V dropped 4 bases and J dropped 1 base, with 14 bases sitting between them. This CDR3 is 15 amino acids long. CDR3 sequence (DNA): TGTGCCAGCAGCTCTACCGTAAGGGCTTCCTACGAGCAGTACTTC. It specifies CASSSTVRASYEQYF.

This chain joins TRBV7-2 and TRBJ1-1, with TRBD1 as a possible D gene (5 bases). V lost 6 bases and J 6 bases, leaving 11 bases between the germline ends. Germline V gene lookup returns CDR1 SGHTA and CDR2 FQGNSA. CDR3 length: 12 amino acids. CDR3 loop: CASSVWGPEAFF. CDR3 sequence (DNA): TGTGCCAGCAGTGTGTGGGGCCCTGAAGCTTTCTTT.

V gene TRBV25-1 combines with J gene TRBJ2-1; D gene ambiguous. Germline loops: CDR1 MGHDK, CDR2 SYGVNS. The V gene lost 2 bases and the J gene lost 10 bases, with 6 bases spanning the gap. This CDR3 comprises 11 residues. Written as DNA, the CDR3 is TGTGCCAGCAGTGAACCCGCCGAGCAGTTCTTC. Translation gives CASSEPAEQFF. The entire variable domain, with the rest obtained from reference TRBV25-1 and TRBJ2-1, is as follows: EADIYQTPRYLVIGTGKKITLECSQTMGHDKMYWYQQDPGMELHLIHYSYGVNSTEKGDLSSESTVSRIRTEHFPLTLESARPSHTSQYLCASSEPAEQFFGPGTRLTVL.

The chain combines TRBV13 with TRBJ2-5; D possibly corresponds to TRBD1 (5 bases). The CDR3 covers 17 residues. From germline, CDR1 is PRHDT and CDR2 FYEKMQ (reference sequence). The V gene lost 1 base and the J gene lost 1 base, with 16 bases spanning the gap. The CDR3 loop reads CASSLAGQGGGQETQYF. The DNA for the CDR3 is TGTGCCAGCAGCTTAGCAGGGCAGGGCGGTGGCCAAGAGACCCAGTACTTC.

V is TRBV2 and J is TRBJ2-5; 7 bases line up with TRBD1. With V trimmed by 6 bases and J by 0 bases, 4 bases remained unmatched. Germline values: CDR1 SNHLY, CDR2 FYNNEI. There are 14 residues in the CDR3. CDR3 residues: CASRETGNQETQYF. CDR3 in DNA: TGTGCCAGCAGGGAGACAGGGAACCAAGAGACCCAGTACTTC. Complete variable domain (other parts from reference TRBV2 and TRBJ2-5): EPEVTQTPSHQVTQMGQEVILRCVPISNHLYFYWYRQILGQKVEFLVSFYNNEISEKSEIFDDQFSVERPDGSNFTLKIRSTKLEDSAMYFCASRETGNQETQYFGPGTRLLVL.

Only one count was recorded for this clonotype. This chain uses TRBV2 with TRBJ1-2, with a possible D match to TRBD1 (5 bases). There are 13 residues in the CDR3. Germline V gives CDR1 SNHLY, CDR2 FYNNEI. V was shortened by 4 bases and J by 8 bases, with 14 bases between the two germline ends. CDR3 region: CASSVGQGGGYTF. DNA for the CDR3: TGTGCCAGCAGTGTTGGCCAGGGCGGCGGCTACACCTTC.

The chain combines TRBV20-1 with TRBJ2-7, with D tentatively TRBD1 or TRBD2 (6 bases each). Trimming left V 0 bases short and J 4 bases short, with 22 bases between. In germline, CDR1 is DFQATT, CDR2 SNEGSKA (reference sequence). The CDR3 extends over 17 amino acids. This CDR3 is CSARDAGARGGQYEQYF. CDR3 nucleotides: TGCAGTGCTAGAGATGCAGGAGCAAGAGGGGGGCAATACGAGCAGTACTTC.

This rearrangement joins TRBV20-1 to TRBJ2-1; 14 bases agree with TRBD2. The CDR3 spans 16 residues. The trim removed 0 bases at V and 10 bases at J, leaving 8 bases unmatched. Germline CDR1 and CDR2: DFQATT and SNEGSKA (reference sequence). CDR3 in amino acids: CSARDLGLAGVREQFF. The CDR3 DNA sequence: TGCAGTGCTAGAGATCTGGGACTAGCGGGAGTCAGGGAGCAGTTCTTC.

The chain joins TRBV7-3 to TRBJ2-1, with D possibly being TRBD1 or TRBD2 (5 bases each). V was cut by 5 bases and J by 10 bases, with 9 bases left in between. This CDR3 spans 11 amino acids. CDR1 is SGHTA, CDR2 FQGTGA, per germline. For the CDR3, the DNA is TGTGCCAGCAGCCAAGGGGACGAGCAGTTCTTC. It translates to CASSQGDEQFF.

This chain links TRBV15 with TRBJ1-2, with a tentative D call TRBD1 (5 bases). The CDR3 runs 14 residues. V lost 1 base to trimming and J lost 8 bases, with 14 bases between them. The germline V gene has CDR1 LNHNV and CDR2 YYDKDF (reference sequence). The CDR3 region is CATSRGDEGSGYTF. CDR3 DNA: TGTGCCACCAGCAGAGGAGATGAGGGGTCGGGCTACACCTTC. Variable domain in full (rest from reference TRBV15 and TRBJ1-2): DAMVIQNPRYQVTQFGKPVTLSCSQTLNHNVMYWYQQKSSQAPKLLFHYYDKDFNNEADTPDNFQSRRPNTSFCFLDIRSPGLGDTAMYLCATSRGDEGSGYTFGSGTRLTVV.

V is TRBV19 and J is TRBJ2-1, with unresolved D. Trimming removed 7 bases from V and 8 bases from J, with 6 bases in between. This CDR3 spans 10 amino acids. The germline CDR1 and CDR2 sequences are LNHDA and SQIVND (reference sequence). Written as DNA, the CDR3 is TGTGCCAGTATGGGATATGAGCAGTTCTTC. Amino acid sequence: CASMGYEQFF. The complete variable domain, with remaining parts taken from reference TRBV19 and TRBJ2-1, reads DGGITQSPKYLFRKEGQNVTLSCEQNLNHDAMYWYRQDPGQGLRLIYYSQIVNDFQKGDIAEGYSVSREKKESFPLTVTSAQKNPTAFYLCASMGYEQFFGPGTRLTVL.

The chain combines TRBV20-1 with TRBJ2-3; D may correspond to TRBD1 or TRBD2 (5 bases each). The ends were cut back, 5 bases at V and 1 base at J, with 25 bases in the middle. Germline V gene lookup returns CDR1 DFQATT and CDR2 SNEGSKA (reference sequence). This CDR3 is 18 amino acids long. The CDR3 coding sequence is TGCAGTGCTGGAATAGGTAGTGAGCAGGGAGTTCGCACAGATACGCAGTATTTT. The encoded protein is CSAGIGSEQGVRTDTQYF.

This chain connects TRBV7-3 to TRBJ2-1; 7 nucleotides align to TRBD2. The V gene end was trimmed by 7 bases and the J gene end by 0 bases; junction bases not matched to a gene: 9. Per the germline V gene, CDR1 is SGHTA and CDR2 is FQGTGA. CDR3 size: 16 residues. This CDR3 is CASTKARTSSYNEQFF. The CDR3 nucleotides are TGTGCCAGCACCAAAGCCAGGACTAGCTCCTACAATGAGCAGTTCTTC.

J is TRBJ2-7 and V is TRBV20-1; a possible D gene is TRBD2 (5 bases). Trimming shortened V by 6 bases and J by 4 bases, and 16 bases separated the two germline ends. Germline V CDR1 and CDR2: DFQATT, SNEGSKA (reference sequence). The CDR3 runs 13 residues. CDR3 amino acids: CSAIPLDLYEQYF. CDR3 DNA: TGCAGTGCCATTCCCCTGGACTTGTACGAGCAGTACTTC.

The sample holds a few counts of this clonotype. V and J are TRBV15 and TRBJ2-7; D is unresolved. In germline, CDR1 is LNHNV, CDR2 YYDKDF (reference sequence). CDR3 size: 15 residues. V lost 0 bases and J lost 1, with 10 bases in between. CDR3: CATSRDPTVSYEQYF. The CDR3 coding sequence is TGTGCCACCAGCAGAGATCCTACGGTATCCTACGAGCAGTACTTC.

The chain links TRBV2 to TRBJ1-2, with D uncertain. The CDR3 has 11 amino acids. Germline loops: CDR1 SNHLY, CDR2 FYNNEI. The ends were cut back, 7 bases at V and 6 bases at J, with 9 bases in the middle. CDR3 sequence (DNA): TGTGCCAGCATGGACTGGAATGGCTACACCTTC. Translation: CASMDWNGYTF.